Listed below are T cell receptor beta chains from one sample, sequenced in a study of T-cell memory formation after mild COVID-19. TCRdb called the 5' RACE reads again in MiXCR, with one record for every CDR3 protein. The sample lists about 320,000 distinct CDR3 sequences, about 13% occurring once. The specimen sequenced was PBMCs or a T cell subset sorted from them (not recorded which). Source of these receptors: a man younger than 35 who had mild COVID-19 (a few samples of this study predate the infection). Cell type and time point are not known. Each CDR3 is given with its conserved first and last residue. The D gene is left open where the match is weak. A clone size is listed for some rows: how often the clone was seen (once, few, many), or a class if it is expanded.

cdr3_length	d_call	j_call	v_call	clone_size	cdr3_nt	cdr3_aa
16	TRBD1	TRBJ1-1	TRBV13	-	TGTGCCAGCACCGCTGGGACAGGGAGAATTAACACTGAAGCTTTCTTT	CASTAGTGRINTEAFF
9	-	TRBJ1-2	TRBV12-3/TRBV12-4	few	TGTGCCAGCGGGTATGGCTACACCTTC	CASGYGYTF
15	-	TRBJ2-2	TRBV6-6	many	TGTGCCGGTCTAAAGGAGGGGAAAGGGACCGGGGAGCTGTTTTTT	CAGLKEGKGTGELFF
15	TRBD1	TRBJ1-2	TRBV19	few	TGTGCCAGTAGTCCATGGACAGGGGGCAATTATGGCTACACCTTC	CASSPWTGGNYGYTF
15	-	TRBJ2-2	TRBV9	-	TGTGCCAGCAGCGTAGATTTAGGGAGCACCGGGGAGCTGTTTTTT	CASSVDLGSTGELFF
11	TRBD1	TRBJ2-5	TRBV6-2/TRBV6-3	-	TGTGCCACGAGGGGGCCGGAGACCCAGTACTTC	CATRGPETQYF
17	-	TRBJ1-1	TRBV6-5	-	TGTGCCAGCAGTTACCTGCGACAGAGGGGCCTAAACACTGAAGCTTTCTTT	CASSYLRQRGLNTEAFF
16	TRBD1	TRBJ2-5	TRBV2	-	TGTGCCAGCAGGGCCCTACAGACAGGGTTACAAGAGACCCAGTACTTC	CASRALQTGLQETQYF
15	TRBD1	TRBJ1-1	TRBV5-1	-	TGCGCCAGCAGCCTAGACCAACAGGGGGACACTGAAGCTTTCTTT	CASSLDQQGDTEAFF
15	-	TRBJ2-1	TRBV7-3	-	TGTGCCAGCAGCTTCCCCGTCGACAGGGAGGATGAGCAGTTCTTC	CASSFPVDREDEQFF
15	TRBD2	TRBJ2-2	TRBV12-3/TRBV12-4	-	TGTGCCAGCAGTATGCTAGCGGGGGTGGTCGGGGAGCTGTTTTTT	CASSMLAGVVGELFF
15	TRBD2	TRBJ2-7	TRBV7-2	-	TGTGCCAGCAGCTTAGTAAGCGGGGCTTCGGACGAGCAGTACTTC	CASSLVSGASDEQYF
16	-	TRBJ2-6	TRBV7-8	few	TGTGCCAGCAGTCCAAACTGGAGGCCTGGGGCCAACGTCCTGACTTTC	CASSPNWRPGANVLTF
16	-	TRBJ1-3	TRBV7-6	many	TGTGCCAGCAGCCAAGTGGGCTTCGACTCTGGAAACACCATATATTTT	CASSQVGFDSGNTIYF
16	-	TRBJ2-1	TRBV7-2	few	TGTGCCAGCAGCTTAGCATGGATGAGCTCCTACAATGAGCAGTTCTTC	CASSLAWMSSYNEQFF
14	-	TRBJ2-7	TRBV28	few	TGTGCCGCGGCGGCCGGGACCTTGACCTCCGAGCAGTACTTC	CAAAAGTLTSEQYF
12	-	TRBJ1-1	TRBV4-1	few	TGCGCCAGCAGCCCCAGGGACACTGAAGCTTTCTTT	CASSPRDTEAFF
14	-	TRBJ1-1	TRBV7-9	few	TGTGCCAGCAGCTTACAATCGGGGACCACTGAAGCTTTCTTT	CASSLQSGTTEAFF
13	TRBD1	TRBJ2-7	TRBV14	few	TGTGCCAGCAGCTCCGGGACAGGGACCAAGCAGTACTTC	CASSSGTGTKQYF
13	-	TRBJ2-7	TRBV6-1	-	TGTGCCAGCAGGTGGGCGGGGATCTACGAGCAGTACTTC	CASRWAGIYEQYF
16	-	TRBJ2-6	TRBV4-2	few	TGTGCCAGCAGCCAGAGGAGCCTCGGTGGGGCCAACGTCCTGACTTTC	CASSQRSLGGANVLTF
15	TRBD2	TRBJ2-3	TRBV5-1	-	TGCGCCAGCAGCTTGCGGGGGGATCACCCAGATACGCAGTATTTT	CASSLRGDHPDTQYF
11	-	TRBJ2-3	TRBV9	few	TGTGCCAGCAGCCTCACGAATACGCAGTATTTT	CASSLTNTQYF
13	-	TRBJ1-1	TRBV30	few	TGTGCCTGGAGCCCCGGGGGTTGGACTGAAGCTTTCTTT	CAWSPGGWTEAFF
16	TRBD2	TRBJ2-5	TRBV30	-	TGTGCCTCCGGCGGGGGAGCTAGCGGGCCTCAGGAGACCCAGTACTTC	CASGGGASGPQETQYF
17	TRBD2	TRBJ2-5	TRBV18	-	TGTGCCAGCTCACCACGGGTTCTAGCGGGAACCCAAGAGACCCAGTACTTC	CASSPRVLAGTQETQYF
17	TRBD2	TRBJ2-5	TRBV2	-	TGTGCCAGCAGGACCATGAGGACTAGCGGAGGTCAAGAGACCCAGTACTTC	CASRTMRTSGGQETQYF
15	-	TRBJ2-2	TRBV5-5	few	TGTGCCAGCAGCTTGGGGCATAAGAACACCGGGGAGCTGTTTTTT	CASSLGHKNTGELFF
14	TRBD2	TRBJ2-2	TRBV27	-	TGTGCCAGCAGTTTATTAGCGGGGGGAGGGGAGCTGTTTTTT	CASSLLAGGGELFF
14	TRBD2	TRBJ2-5	TRBV5-1	many	TGCGCCAGCAGCCCGGGGGGATCGGTGGAGACCCAGTACTTC	CASSPGGSVETQYF
14	-	TRBJ2-2	TRBV7-6	few	TGTGCCAGCAGCTTAGCGAGGTTCACCGGGGAGCTGTTTTTT	CASSLARFTGELFF
15	-	TRBJ1-2	TRBV27	-	TGTGCCAGCAGCCTTGGGGCTAACCGACCCGATGGCTACACCTTC	CASSLGANRPDGYTF
12	-	TRBJ1-2	TRBV5-1	many	TGCGCCAGCAGCCCGGACAGCTATGGCTACACCTTC	CASSPDSYGYTF
13	-	TRBJ2-1	TRBV12-3/TRBV12-4	-	TGTGCCAGCAGTTTAGGAAGTGCGGCTGAGCAGTTCTTC	CASSLGSAAEQFF
16	-	TRBJ2-1	TRBV7-2	few	TGTGCCAGCAATCCTCGTCTGGGGGGCTCCGGGGATGAGCAGTTCTTC	CASNPRLGGSGDEQFF
14	-	TRBJ2-7	TRBV3-1	few	TGTGCCAGCAGCCACAGCTTGACAGACTACGAGCAGTACTTC	CASSHSLTDYEQYF
15	-	TRBJ2-3	TRBV6-5	few	TGTGCCAGCAGTCCGACTAGAGACCCACCCAATACGCAGTATTTT	CASSPTRDPPNTQYF
16	-	TRBJ2-5	TRBV5-1	many	TGCGCCAGCAGCTGGGCTACGGGATCCGAACAAGAGACCCAGTACTTC	CASSWATGSEQETQYF
14	-	TRBJ1-2	TRBV7-2	few	TGTGCCAGCAGCCCGACCAACCTAATCTATGGCTACACCTTC	CASSPTNLIYGYTF
19	TRBD2	TRBJ2-5	TRBV23-1	many	TGCGCCAGCAGTCGACCAAAAGCGGACTTAGCGGGGGGCCAAGAGACCCAGTACTTC	CASSRPKADLAGGQETQYF